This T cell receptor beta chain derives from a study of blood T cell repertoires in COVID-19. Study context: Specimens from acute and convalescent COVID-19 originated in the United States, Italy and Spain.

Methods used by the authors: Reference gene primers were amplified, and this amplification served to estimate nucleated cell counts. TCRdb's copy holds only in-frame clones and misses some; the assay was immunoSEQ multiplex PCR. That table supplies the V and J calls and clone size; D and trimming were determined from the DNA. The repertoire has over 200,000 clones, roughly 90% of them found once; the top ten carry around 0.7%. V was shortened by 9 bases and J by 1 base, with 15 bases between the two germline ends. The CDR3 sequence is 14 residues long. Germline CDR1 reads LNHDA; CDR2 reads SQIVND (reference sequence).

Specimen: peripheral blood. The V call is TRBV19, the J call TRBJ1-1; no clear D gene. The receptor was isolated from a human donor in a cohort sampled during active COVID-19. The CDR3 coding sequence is TGTGCCAGCCAGAAGACACAACCGAACACTGAAGCTTTCTTT. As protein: CASQKTQPNTEAFF.